This T cell receptor (beta chain) was sequenced in a study of tumor-infiltrating lymphocytes in primary liver carcinoma. Whole-study context: Tumor staging was T1-T3 N0M0; sizes spanned 4.2 to 10 cm across.

For each extraction, RNA and DNA were obtained together from about 21-30 mg of unsorted bulk tissue. Constant-region priming of about 0.5 ug total RNA yielded TCR beta cDNA. Three-round nested multiplex PCR performed with slightly modified ARM-PCR produced the TCR beta libraries. The first two PCR rounds, roughly 10 cycles each, used TRBV1-TRBV30 forward primers and a C-beta reverse primer. TCRdb re-called the multiplex PCR reads with MiXCR, one entry per CDR3 protein. The table lists around 99,000 distinct CDR3 sequences, approximately 72% of them singletons, with around 27% in the top ten. Germline V gives CDR1 SGHAT, CDR2 FQNNGV. This CDR3 spans 15 amino acids. In regard to this clonotype: One end of the junction does not line up with germline, which may come from a read error.

Sequencing input: tumor-adjacent normal liver tissue. The rearrangement uses TRBV11-2 and TRBJ2-2, with D perhaps TRBD1 (5 bases). This clonotype was sampled from a man aged 35 to 55 with primary liver carcinoma and hepatitis B virus infection. In DNA, the CDR3 is TGCGCCAGCAGCTCCCAGGGTGTTGACTCCGGGGAGCTGTTTTTT. Translation: CASSSQGVDSGELFF.